Listed here is a single T cell receptor beta chain. The sample comes from a study of blood T cell repertoires in COVID-19. Study-wide context: Acute-phase and convalescent COVID-19 samples originated in the United States, Italy and Spain. Sample material is recorded as cDNA or gDNA derived from T cells, B-cell-depleted T cells, or PBMCs.

Source study methods: Estimates of nucleated cell counts were drawn from the amplification of reference gene primers. Sequencing was performed with immunoSEQ multiplex PCR; in TCRdb, only in-frame clones are kept and a portion is missing. That table gives V, J and clone size, and the DNA gave D and trimming. Of about 120,000 clones listed, 65% to 85% are singletons. V was clipped by 0 bases and J by 5 bases, with 4 bases between them. This CDR3 is built from 12 residues. Per germline, CDR1 SGHDT and CDR2 YYEEEE. The specimen was peripheral blood. The TCR comes from a woman in her 70s with acute or convalescent COVID-19. The chain combines TRBV5-6 with TRBJ2-3; D gene unclear. Here the CDR3 DNA reads TGTGCCAGCAGCTTGGGCGGAGATACGCAGTATTTT. Amino acid sequence: CASSLGGDTQYF.